This T cell receptor beta chain was obtained from a study of prognosis after radiotherapy for stage I lung cancer. Two-round multiplex PCR on genomic DNA was the method by which TCR beta CDR3 was amplified. Each TRBV and TRBJ gene had its own primer in the first PCR round. Via MiXCR, TCRdb re-called the multiplex PCR reads, giving one row per CDR3 protein. This table has 11,000 to 15,000 distinct CDR3 sequences, 56% appearing once. This clonotype is termed medium-sized. This clonotype was obtained from a donor at least 50 years old with non-small cell lung cancer. Source: PBMCs, taken before or after stereotactic body radiation therapy (not recorded which).

The CDR3 protein is CASSLVSGVAYEQYF. The CDR3 DNA reads TGCGCCAGCAGCTTGGTGTCAGGGGTGGCCTACGAGCAGTACTTC. V gene TRBV5-1 combines with J gene TRBJ2-7; TRBD1 might be the D (6 bases). There are 15 residues in the CDR3. The germline gives CDR1 SGHRS, CDR2 YFSETQ. The ends were cut back, 0 bases at V and 2 bases at J, with 12 bases in the middle.